The 16 T cell receptor beta chains listed next were all sequenced from one sample in a study of CXCR3-negative and CXCR3-positive naive CD8 T cells (dated by TCRdb to about 2019). The listed sequencing device is NextSeq 550. The Human TCR Profiling Kit (MiLaboratory) was used to prepare UMI-labeled 5' RACE TRB cDNA libraries. TCRdb reprocessed the sequencing reads and holds a single record per CDR3 protein sequence, with no DNA. In this sample's table one finds about 6,600 distinct CDR3 sequences. Around 1.2% of the sample comes from the top ten. Sequencing input: naive CXCR3- CD8+ T cells from blood. The cell subset or site label, as the study defines it: CD45RO-CCR7+CD27+CD95- naive CD8+ T cells lacking CXCR3 (TNR3-). All receptors derive from a human donor in good health. Some clones in this sample may be carry-over from other donors' samples.

This clonotype ranks as medium-sized in terms of frequency. This CDR3 reads CASSYSSSYEQYF. This rearrangement joins TRBV6-5 to TRBJ2-7. The CDR3 totals 13 residues. Germline V lookup: CDR1 MNHEY, CDR2 SVGAGI.

By frequency, this clonotype registers medium-sized. The chain has TRBV20-1 and TRBJ1-5. This CDR3 contains 13 residues. The germline gives CDR1 DFQATT, CDR2 SNEGSKA (reference sequence). The chain's CDR3 is CSAQENSNQPQHF.

The chain combines TRBV11-1 with TRBJ2-1; TCRdb lists TRBD2, though no DNA is available to test this call. Germline assignment: CDR1 SGHAT and CDR2 FQDESV (reference sequence). The CDR3 has 14 residues. CDR3 protein: CASSAGGGLDEQFF.

This clonotype shows up as medium-sized (0.01 to 0.1%) by frequency. The rearrangement links TRBV4-1 to TRBJ1-1; TCRdb proposes TRBD1, but this gene call is untestable without DNA. Germline V gene data show CDR1 as MGHRA and CDR2 as YSYEKL. The CDR3 loop spans 13 amino acids. CDR3 loop: CASSQGTNTEAFF.

V and J are TRBV28 and TRBJ2-5; the D gene TCRdb calls, TRBD1, cannot be checked with no DNA. The CDR3 has 16 amino acids. Germline-derived CDR1 and CDR2 are MDHEN and SYDVKM. The CDR3 loop reads CASKGLRGTVQETQYF.

By frequency, this clonotype registers medium-sized. The chain joins TRBV5-1 to TRBJ2-7; TCRdb gives TRBD1 as the D gene, but with no DNA this cannot be confirmed. The CDR3 loop spans 16 amino acids. Germline loops: CDR1 SGHRS, CDR2 YFSETQ. The CDR3 sequence is CASGTGQGKQDYEQYF. Filled out from reference TRBV5-1 and TRBJ2-7, the complete variable domain reads KAGVTQTPRYLIKTRGQQVTLSCSPISGHRSVSWYQQTPGQGLQFLFEYFSETQRNKGNFPGRFSGRQFSNSRSEMNVSTLELGDSALYLCASGTGQGKQDYEQYFGPGTRLTVT.

This clonotype shows up as medium-sized by frequency. CDR3 protein: CASSVGLADQETQYF. This chain joins TRBV5-1 and TRBJ2-5; TCRdb proposes TRBD2, but this gene call is untestable without DNA. The CDR3 extends over 15 amino acids. Per the germline V gene, CDR1 is SGHRS and CDR2 is YFSETQ.

By frequency, this clonotype is medium-sized. The chain carries TRBV7-9 and TRBJ2-7; with no DNA, the TCRdb D assignment of TRBD2 cannot be verified. The CDR3 is 17 residues long. Per germline, CDR1 SEHNR and CDR2 FQNEAQ (reference sequence). CDR3 sequence reads: CASSLVHPSVSSYEQYF.

This rearrangement joins TRBV27 to TRBJ1-1. This CDR3 comprises 14 residues. The germline V gene encodes CDR1 MNHEY and CDR2 SMNVEV (reference sequence). The CDR3 sequence is CASSLSALKTEAFF.

By frequency, this clonotype registers medium-sized. The rearrangement uses TRBV6-6 and TRBJ1-2. CDR1 is MNHNY, CDR2 SVGAGI, per germline (reference sequence). The CDR3 contains 14 residues. The CDR3 region is CASSYSGALDGYTF.

This clonotype is labeled medium-sized based on frequency. The chain uses TRBV4-3 and TRBJ2-1; there is no DNA to check the TCRdb D call of TRBD2. The CDR3 spans 17 residues. Per the germline V gene, CDR1 is LGHNA and CDR2 is YSLEER. The CDR3 here is CASSRPHLAGGGNEQFF.

Judged by frequency, this clonotype is medium-sized. The rearrangement joins TRBV12-3 or TRBV12-4 to TRBJ2-4; absent DNA, TCRdb's TRBD1 call cannot be checked. There are 13 residues in the CDR3. CDR3: CASTVRHTGGASF.

This clonotype is called medium-sized based on its frequency. The chain's CDR3 is CATSRDRGPGTQYF. This chain uses TRBV15 with TRBJ2-5; there is no DNA to check the TCRdb D call of TRBD1. Per germline, CDR1 LNHNV and CDR2 YYDKDF (reference sequence). CDR3 size: 14 residues.

Judged by frequency, this clonotype is medium-sized. This chain links TRBV6-2 or TRBV6-3 with TRBJ1-1. There are 15 residues in the CDR3. Looked up from germline, CDR1 is MNHEY and CDR2 is SVGEGT. CDR3 residues: CASSSIQEMNTEAFF.

V usage is TRBV6-6 and J usage is TRBJ1-1; TCRdb picks TRBD1, but there is no DNA to check that call. The CDR3 contains 16 residues. The germline V gene has CDR1 MNHNY and CDR2 SVGAGI (reference sequence). The CDR3: CASSDAVYGANTEAFF.

Judged by frequency, this clonotype is medium-sized (0.01 to 0.1%). This chain joins TRBV3-1 and TRBJ2-5; TCRdb returns TRBD2, unconfirmable since there is no DNA. This CDR3 contains 18 residues. Per germline, CDR1 LGHDT and CDR2 YNNKEL (reference sequence). This CDR3 reads CASSQGGLAGGPEETQYF.